Listed below are T cell receptor beta chains from one sample, sequenced in a study of CD8 T cells in ankylosing spondylitis. TCRdb re-called the 5' RACE reads with MiXCR, one entry per CDR3 protein. This sample has fewer than 450,000 distinct CDR3 sequences; 15% to 20% occur once, and the top ten carry 1%. The sample consisted of blood, either unsorted or a sorted T cell fraction (not recorded which). Source of these receptors: a male donor with ankylosing spondylitis. The CDR3 runs from the conserved cysteine through the conserved F or W. Fields, in order: CDR3 protein, CDR3 DNA, D gene, CDR3 length, V gene, J gene, clone size. D genes are given only for firm matches. Size values are once, few and many counts, or a class for expanded clones, and some rows have none.

CASSQGTAEGSPLHF	TGTGCCAGCAGCCAAGGGACGGCCGAAGGGTCACCCCTCCACTTT	.	15	TRBV7-6	TRBJ1-6	.
CASSFRDTSYNEQFF	TGTGCCAGCAGTTTCCGGGACACCTCCTACAATGAGCAGTTCTTC	.	15	TRBV12-3/TRBV12-4	TRBJ2-1	.
CASSDWTRQETQYF	TGTGCCAGTAGTGATTGGACTCGCCAAGAGACCCAGTACTTC	.	14	TRBV19	TRBJ2-5	.
CSAAGDPNPYF	TGCAGTGCAGCGGGAGACCCCAACCCGTACTTC	TRBD2	11	TRBV20-1	TRBJ2-7	.
CASSQVPSSLAKNIQYF	TGCGCCAGCAGCCAAGTGCCCTCATCGCTAGCCAAAAACATTCAGTACTTC	.	17	TRBV4-1	TRBJ2-4	.
CASSHPPGQGLVNTEAFF	TGTGCCAGCAGCCACCCCCCCGGACAGGGACTGGTGAACACTGAAGCTTTCTTT	TRBD1	18	TRBV12-3/TRBV12-4	TRBJ1-1	few
CASRTTSGSTDTQYF	TGTGCCAGCAGGACCACTAGCGGGAGTACAGATACGCAGTATTTT	TRBD2	15	TRBV4-2	TRBJ2-3	many
CASSIRRENTEAFF	TGTGCCAGCAGCATCCGGAGGGAGAACACTGAAGCTTTCTTT	.	14	TRBV7-2	TRBJ1-1	few
CASRRDPSGGASEYEQYF	TGTGCCAGCAGACGTGACCCTAGCGGGGGGGCCAGTGAGTACGAGCAGTACTTC	TRBD2	18	TRBV6-1	TRBJ2-7	few
CATSYANEQYF	TGTGCCACCAGTTACGCAAACGAGCAGTACTTC	.	11	TRBV24-1	TRBJ2-7	.
CASSQMGAGTSDREQFF	TGTGCCAGCAGCCAGATGGGAGCCGGGACTAGTGACCGGGAGCAGTTCTTC	TRBD2	17	TRBV7-9	TRBJ2-1	few
CASSLGLAGVSEQYF	TGTGCCAGCAGTCTGGGACTAGCGGGAGTATCCGAGCAGTACTTC	TRBD2	15	TRBV7-9	TRBJ2-7	few
CASNLLGLAIDEQFF	TGTGCCAGCAACCTCCTGGGACTAGCGATAGATGAGCAGTTCTTC	TRBD2	15	TRBV28	TRBJ2-1	few
CASSYSGLAETDTQYF	TGTGCCAGCAGTTACTCGGGACTAGCGGAAACAGATACGCAGTATTTT	TRBD2	16	TRBV6-5	TRBJ2-3	few
CASSQDERAVGKDTEAFF	TGTGCCAGCAGCCAAGATGAGAGGGCTGTCGGTAAGGACACTGAAGCTTTCTTT	.	18	TRBV3-1	TRBJ1-1	few
CASSFGTGRTDETQYF	TGTGCCAGCAGTTTTGGGACTGGAAGAACGGACGAGACCCAGTACTTC	.	16	TRBV12-3/TRBV12-4	TRBJ2-5	few
CASSLGRDYGYTF	TGCGCCAGCAGCTTGGGACGGGACTATGGCTACACCTTC	.	13	TRBV5-1	TRBJ1-2	many
CASSPPGPTFYEQYF	TGTGCCAGCAGTCCCCCGGGACCGACCTTCTACGAGCAGTACTTC	.	15	TRBV28	TRBJ2-7	few
CSASRGPTNEKLFF	TGCAGTGCTAGTCGGGGCCCAACTAATGAAAAACTGTTTTTT	.	14	TRBV20-1	TRBJ1-4	.
CASRAGTSGQETQYF	TGTGCCAGCAGAGCCGGGACTAGCGGCCAAGAGACCCAGTACTTC	TRBD2	15	TRBV2	TRBJ2-5	few
CASSPPGQWNGAFF	TGTGCCAGCAGTCCCCCGGGACAGTGGAACGGGGCTTTCTTT	TRBD1	14	TRBV28	TRBJ1-1	few
CASSVTGGASTEAFF	TGTGCCAGCAGCGTAACAGGGGGCGCTTCGACTGAAGCTTTCTTT	TRBD1	15	TRBV7-6	TRBJ1-1	many
CSARGNTQETQYF	TGCAGTGCTAGGGGGAACACACAAGAGACCCAGTACTTC	.	13	TRBV20-1	TRBJ2-5	.
CASSPTDRSRYGYTF	TGTGCCAGCAGCCCCACCGACAGGTCCCGCTATGGCTACACCTTC	.	15	TRBV9	TRBJ1-2	many
CASSPRENYGYTF	TGTGCCAGCAGCCCGCGGGAAAACTATGGCTACACCTTC	.	13	TRBV2	TRBJ1-2	few